A single sample is the source of the 22 T cell receptor beta chains below, sequenced in a study of cytomegalovirus exposure and HLA in healthy donors. Data came from immunoSEQ multiplex PCR; TCRdb stores just in-frame clones and leaves some out. The table includes approximately 170,000 clones, 75% to 95% detected once. The sample consisted of PBMCs. All receptors come from a woman in her late teens or twenties in good health and CMV-seropositive.

V and J are TRBV19 and TRBJ1-3; 7 bases fit TRBD1. V lost 5 bases to trimming and J lost 1 base; unmatched junction nucleotides: 8. CDR1 and CDR2 (germline): LNHDA, SQIVND (reference sequence). There are 16 residues in the CDR3. CDR3 sequence reads: CASSLGQTKSGNTIYF. The CDR3 nucleotides read TGTGCCAGTAGTTTGGGACAGACAAAATCTGGAAACACCATATATTTT. The entire variable domain, with the rest obtained from reference TRBV19 and TRBJ1-3, is as follows: DGGITQSPKYLFRKEGQNVTLSCEQNLNHDAMYWYRQDPGQGLRLIYYSQIVNDFQKGDIAEGYSVSREKKESFPLTVTSAQKNPTAFYLCASSLGQTKSGNTIYFGEGSWLTVV.

The rearrangement uses TRBV7-2 and TRBJ2-7; D possibly corresponds to TRBD2 (6 bases). V was pared by 5 bases and J by 2 bases, with 16 bases between. CDR1 SGHTA and CDR2 FQGNSA come from the germline V gene. This CDR3 region has 15 residues. The CDR3: CASSQDFAGTYEQYF. The CDR3 DNA reads as TGTGCCAGCAGCCAAGATTTCGCGGGAACCTACGAGCAGTACTTC.

The chain carries TRBV14 and TRBJ2-3; 10 nucleotides match TRBD2. Germline V lookup: CDR1 SGHDN, CDR2 FVKESK. CDR3 length: 17 amino acids. V dropped 0 bases and J dropped 3; count of bases not matched to a gene: 6. CDR3 in amino acids: CASSQELAGAWTDTQYF. CDR3 coding DNA: TGTGCCAGCAGCCAAGAGCTAGCGGGGGCCTGGACAGATACGCAGTATTTT.

The rearrangement links TRBV19 to TRBJ2-6, with 10 positions matching TRBD1. Germline lookup yields CDR1 LNHDA and CDR2 SQIVND (reference sequence). V shed 8 bases, J shed 0 bases, and the junction held 7 bases outside the gene matches. The CDR3 totals 17 residues. CDR3 in amino acids: CASRTGGLGSGANVLTF. The CDR3 DNA sequence: TGTGCCAGTCGGACAGGGGGACTGGGCTCTGGGGCCAACGTCCTGACTTTC.

The chain carries TRBV27 and TRBJ2-3, with D perhaps TRBD1 (6 bases). The ends were cut back, 7 bases at V and 2 bases at J, with 16 bases in the middle. CDR3 length: 15 residues. Germline V CDR1 and CDR2: MNHEY, SMNVEV (reference sequence). The CDR3 nucleotides read TGTGCCAGCACCTCTCAGGGGCGTAACACAGATACGCAGTATTTT. Protein sequence: CASTSQGRNTDTQYF.

The chain has TRBV19 and TRBJ2-2; TRBD2 aligns across 8 bases. CDR1 and CDR2 from the germline V gene are LNHDA and SQIVND (reference sequence). V was clipped by 6 bases and J by 6 bases; unmatched bases: 6. There are 14 residues in the CDR3. The DNA of the CDR3 is TGTGCCAGTAGACAGCGGGAGACCCCCGGGGAGCTGTTTTTT. This sequence encodes CASRQRETPGELFF.

V is TRBV19 and J is TRBJ1-5, with 7 bases that match TRBD1. Germline CDR1 and CDR2: LNHDA and SQIVND (reference sequence). This CDR3 contains 18 residues. The junction had 14 bases not matched to a gene; V was cut back by 3 bases and J by 3 bases. CDR3 sequence reads: CASSIPVGTDPLNQPQHF. The DNA for the CDR3 is TGTGCCAGTAGTATCCCCGTAGGGACAGACCCCCTCAATCAGCCCCAGCATTTT.

V gene TRBV7-8 combines with J gene TRBJ2-1, with 9 bases aligning to TRBD2. Trimming removed 4 bases from V and 5 bases from J; junction bases left unmatched: 12. Germline loops: CDR1 SGHVS, CDR2 FQNEAQ. The CDR3 length is 17 residues. The CDR3: CASSYPGGIAGDNEQFF. The CDR3 nucleotides read TGTGCCAGCAGCTACCCCGGCGGGATAGCGGGAGACAATGAGCAGTTCTTC. Full variable domain (rest looked up from reference TRBV7-8 and TRBJ2-1): GAGVSQSPRYKVAKRGQDVALRCDPISGHVSLFWYQQALGQGPEFLTYFQNEAQLDKSGLPSDRFFAERPEGSVSTLKIQRTQQEDSAVYLCASSYPGGIAGDNEQFFGPGTRLTVL.

The rearrangement uses TRBV6-5 and TRBJ2-1, with a weak D call TRBD2 (6 bases). V was cut by 4 bases and J by 5 bases, with 15 bases left in between. Germline values: CDR1 MNHEY, CDR2 SVGAGI. This CDR3 contains 15 residues. CDR3 nucleotides: TGTGCCAGCAGTTCCCGGGGGTGGGAGAACAATGAGCAGTTCTTC. Translation gives CASSSRGWENNEQFF.

There are a few counts of this clone. This chain links TRBV7-8 with TRBJ1-5; no clear D. V was cut by 5 bases and J by 7 bases, with 24 bases left in between. Per the germline V gene, CDR1 is SGHVS and CDR2 is FQNEAQ. The CDR3 is made up of 17 amino acids. CDR3 sequence: CASSKTLETDTTQPQHF. The CDR3, as DNA: TGTGCCAGCAGCAAAACCCTGGAAACAGATACAACGCAGCCCCAGCATTTT. Combining the CDR3 with reference TRBV7-8 and TRBJ1-5 gives the whole variable domain GAGVSQSPRYKVAKRGQDVALRCDPISGHVSLFWYQQALGQGPEFLTYFQNEAQLDKSGLPSDRFFAERPEGSVSTLKIQRTQQEDSAVYLCASSKTLETDTTQPQHFGDGTRLSIL.

This clone came up a few times. The rearrangement uses TRBV30 and TRBJ1-6; D gene ambiguous. Trimming cost V 4 bases and J 0 bases, with 7 bases left between them. The V gene's germline CDR1 is GTSNPN and CDR2 SVGIG (reference sequence). The CDR3 contains 14 residues. CDR3 protein: CAWMAGSYNSPLHF. CDR3 nucleotide sequence: TGTGCCTGGATGGCGGGCTCCTATAATTCACCCCTCCACTTT. The variable domain in full, with the rest retrieved from reference TRBV30 and TRBJ1-6, is SQTIHQWPATLVQPVGSPLSLECTVEGTSNPNLYWYRQAAGRGLQLLFYSVGIGQISSEVPQNLSASRPQDRQFILSSKKLLLSDSGFYLCAWMAGSYNSPLHFGNGTRLTVT.

V gene TRBV9 combines with J gene TRBJ2-1; D call uncertain. V shed 4 bases and J shed 0 bases, with 11 bases lying between them. The CDR3 length is 15 residues. The germline V gene encodes CDR1 SGDLS and CDR2 YYNGEE. The CDR3 bases are TGTGCCAGCAGCATAAGCGTTAGCTCCTACAATGAGCAGTTCTTC. Its protein is CASSISVSSYNEQFF.

V and J are TRBV19 and TRBJ1-2; 12 nucleotides align to TRBD1. The CDR3 is made up of 15 amino acids. Looked up from germline, CDR1 is LNHDA and CDR2 is SQIVND (reference sequence). The junction had 6 bases not matched to a gene; V was cut back by 3 bases and J by 7 bases. CDR3 sequence (DNA): TGTGCCAGTAGTATTCCCGGGACAGGGGGCTTTGGCTACACCTTC. Protein: CASSIPGTGGFGYTF.

The rearrangement joins TRBV6-4 to TRBJ1-1, with D uncertain. CDR3 length equals 13 residues. V was clipped by 6 bases and J by 2 bases, with 10 bases between them. Germline assignment: CDR1 MRHNA and CDR2 SNTAGT. The CDR3 is CASRKEVNTEAFF. DNA for the CDR3: TGTGCCAGCAGGAAAGAGGTAAACACTGAAGCTTTCTTT.

This chain joins TRBV13 and TRBJ2-1; no clear D. V was clipped by 5 bases and J by 4 bases, with 9 bases between them. Germline loops: CDR1 PRHDT, CDR2 FYEKMQ (reference sequence). CDR3 length: 13 residues. The CDR3 coding sequence is TGTGCCAGCAGCCCAGACTCGTACAATGAGCAGTTCTTC. The encoded protein is CASSPDSYNEQFF.

The chain uses TRBV9 and TRBJ2-3; D might be TRBD2 (5 bases). From germline, CDR1 is SGDLS and CDR2 YYNGEE. Between the trimmed V and J ends, which lost 3 bases and 0 bases, there was a span of 14 bases. The CDR3 runs to 16 residues. The CDR3 DNA reads as TGTGCCAGCAGCGCGCGACTACCTACTAGCACAGATACGCAGTATTTT. Translating gives CASSARLPTSTDTQYF.

This clone was counted a few times. V is TRBV5-4 and J is TRBJ2-5; D is undetermined. The CDR3 consists of 15 residues. V shed 0 bases and J shed 5 bases, with 14 bases lying between them. CDR1 and CDR2 (germline): SGHNT, YYREEE (reference sequence). The CDR3 DNA reads TGTGCCAGCAGCTTGGCCTCACAGAGCCGGGAGACCCAGTACTTC. Its protein is CASSLASQSRETQYF.

The rearrangement links TRBV9 to TRBJ2-3; D is uncertain. The CDR3 length is 14 residues. Germline V gene sequence: CDR1 SGDLS, CDR2 YYNGEE. With 0 bases removed from V and 2 bases from J, the gap between germline ends came to 7 bases. CDR3 sequence: CASSVARNTDTQYF. The CDR3 region has the DNA TGTGCCAGCAGCGTAGCCAGAAACACAGATACGCAGTATTTT.

The J gene is TRBJ1-1, the V gene TRBV2; 10 nucleotides agree with TRBD1. The CDR3 is 16 amino acids. CDR1 SNHLY and CDR2 FYNNEI come from the germline V gene. J was trimmed by 4 bases and V by 5 bases; bases with no gene match: 10. Written as DNA, the CDR3 is TGTGCCAGCAGTTCTGACAGGGGGCTTCGGAGCACTGAAGCTTTCTTT. It yields the protein CASSSDRGLRSTEAFF.

This rearrangement joins TRBV19 to TRBJ2-5; perhaps TRBD2 as D (7 bases). The germline V and J ends were trimmed by 6 bases and 3 bases, with 14 bases remaining between them. This CDR3 region has 14 residues. CDR1 and CDR2 from the germline V gene are LNHDA and SQIVND (reference sequence). DNA for the CDR3: TGTGCCAGTAGCTTCGGCGGGGGCGAAGAGACCCAGTACTTC. Protein: CASSFGGGEETQYF.

V is TRBV29-1 and J is TRBJ2-7; the match to TRBD1 covers 7 bases. Unmatched junction bases numbered 7, after V lost 5 bases and J lost 6 bases. Germline V gives CDR1 SQVTM, CDR2 ANQGSEA. CDR3 length: 12 residues. This CDR3 is CSVFRGGREQYF. DNA of the CDR3: TGCAGCGTTTTCAGAGGGGGCCGCGAGCAGTACTTC.

The rearrangement uses TRBV5-6 and TRBJ2-7; TRBD1 agrees at 9 bases. Germline lookup yields CDR1 SGHDT and CDR2 YYEEEE. V was clipped by 0 bases and J by 4 bases; unmatched bases: 8. The CDR3 covers 16 residues. CDR3 bases: TGTGCCAGCAGCTTGGTTTCTGGACAGGGGAGGTACGAGCAGTACTTC. Amino acid sequence: CASSLVSGQGRYEQYF.